This TCR beta chain was profiled in a study of T cell repertoires in cytomegalovirus infection. Study background: HLA-B-restricted CMV epitopes that are well studied were used alongside recently identified HLA-C-restricted ones. Carrying CMV and the relevant HLA type showed in public TCR beta signatures.

Study-wide findings and caveats: Of the TCR beta families, the public ones yielded a cumulative frequency that identified carriers of CMV plus the relevant HLA. HLA-C-restricted CMV clonotypes gave the most frequent clonotype in two of eight donors.

With respect to this clonotype: Its matching antigen is unknown.

The CDR3 sequence is 14 residues long. V lost 0 bases to trimming and J lost 2 bases, with 7 bases between them. Germline V gene lookup returns CDR1 MNHEY and CDR2 SVGAGI. TCRdb passed the reads through MiXCR, listing each CDR3 protein once. The data hold 160,000 or so distinct CDR3 sequences, with roughly 21% observed a single time. Here the sequenced sample was CD8+ T cells from cultured PBMCs, taken from culture after CMV antigen stimulation. The chain carries TRBV6-5 and TRBJ2-5; the D is unclear. The clonotype comes from a human donor in good health (CMV status not recorded). Some clones in this sample may be carry-over from other donors' samples. CDR3 sequence: CASSYSSVQETQYF. The CDR3 nucleotides read TGTGCCAGCAGTTACTCGTCGGTTCAAGAGACCCAGTACTTC.